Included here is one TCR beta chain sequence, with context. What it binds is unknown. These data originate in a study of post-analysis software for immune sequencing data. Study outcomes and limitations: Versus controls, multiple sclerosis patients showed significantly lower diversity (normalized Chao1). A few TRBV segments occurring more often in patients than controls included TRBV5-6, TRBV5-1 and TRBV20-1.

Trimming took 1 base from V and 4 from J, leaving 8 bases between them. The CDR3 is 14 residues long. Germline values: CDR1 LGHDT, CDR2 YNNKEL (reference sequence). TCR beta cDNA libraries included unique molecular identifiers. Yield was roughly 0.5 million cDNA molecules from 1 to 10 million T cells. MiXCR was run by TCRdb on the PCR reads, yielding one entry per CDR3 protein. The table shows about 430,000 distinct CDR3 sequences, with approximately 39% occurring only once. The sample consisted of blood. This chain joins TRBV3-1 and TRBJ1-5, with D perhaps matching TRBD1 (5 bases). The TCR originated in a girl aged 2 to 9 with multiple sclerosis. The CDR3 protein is CASSQGQQNQPQHF. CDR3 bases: TGTGCCAGCAGCCAAGGACAGCAGAATCAGCCCCAGCATTTT. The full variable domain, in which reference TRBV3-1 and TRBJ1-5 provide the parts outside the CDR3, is DTAVSQTPKYLVTQMGNDKSIKCEQNLGHDTMYWYKQDSKKFLKIMFSYNNKELIINETVPNRFSPKSPDKAHLNLHINSLELGDSAVYFCASSQGQQNQPQHFGDGTRLSIL.